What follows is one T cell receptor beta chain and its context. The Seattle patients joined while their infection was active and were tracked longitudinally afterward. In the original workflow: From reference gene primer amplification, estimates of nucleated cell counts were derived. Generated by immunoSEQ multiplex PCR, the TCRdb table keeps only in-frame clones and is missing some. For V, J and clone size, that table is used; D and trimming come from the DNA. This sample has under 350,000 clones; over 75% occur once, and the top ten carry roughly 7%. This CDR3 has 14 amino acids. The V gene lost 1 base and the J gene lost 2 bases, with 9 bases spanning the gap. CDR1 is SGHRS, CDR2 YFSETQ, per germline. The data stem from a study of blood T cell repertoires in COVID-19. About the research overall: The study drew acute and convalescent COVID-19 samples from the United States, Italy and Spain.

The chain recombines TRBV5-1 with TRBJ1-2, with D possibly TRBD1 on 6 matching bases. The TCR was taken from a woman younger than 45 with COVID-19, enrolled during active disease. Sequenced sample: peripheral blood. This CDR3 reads CASSLTGRNYGYTF. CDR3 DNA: TGCGCCAGCAGCTTGACAGGGCGAAACTATGGCTACACCTTC.